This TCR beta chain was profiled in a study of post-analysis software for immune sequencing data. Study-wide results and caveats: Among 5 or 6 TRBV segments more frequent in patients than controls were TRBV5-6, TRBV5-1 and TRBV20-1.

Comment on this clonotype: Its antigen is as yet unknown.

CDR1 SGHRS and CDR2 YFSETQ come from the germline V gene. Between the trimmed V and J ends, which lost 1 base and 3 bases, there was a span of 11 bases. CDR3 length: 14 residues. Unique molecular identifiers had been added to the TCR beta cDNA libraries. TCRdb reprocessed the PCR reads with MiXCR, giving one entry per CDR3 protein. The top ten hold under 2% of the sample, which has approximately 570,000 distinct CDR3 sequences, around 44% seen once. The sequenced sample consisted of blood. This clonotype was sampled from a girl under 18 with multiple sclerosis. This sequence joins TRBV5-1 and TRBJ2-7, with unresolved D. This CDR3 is CASSLIGPSYEQYF. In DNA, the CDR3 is TGCGCCAGCAGCTTGATTGGACCGAGCTACGAGCAGTACTTC.